Listed here are 6 T cell receptor beta chains from one sample, sequenced in a study of cytomegalovirus exposure and HLA in healthy donors. The PCR made use of 60 Vbeta and 13 Jbeta primers. TCRdb's table, derived via immunoSEQ multiplex PCR, lists solely in-frame clones and lacks some. The table shows over 250,000 clones, with around 66% occurring only once. What was sequenced was PBMCs. The receptor source for this set is a female donor in good health and CMV-seronegative.

This clone came up once. This chain connects TRBV5-5 to TRBJ2-7, with 9 bases that match TRBD1. Trimming cost V 0 bases and J 4 bases; bases outside gene matches: 5. Germline V gene sequence: CDR1 SGHKS, CDR2 YYEKEE (reference sequence). The CDR3 runs to 15 residues. Written as DNA, the CDR3 is TGTGCCAGCAGCTTGGAGGGACAGGGCTATTACGAGCAGTACTTC. This gives the protein CASSLEGQGYYEQYF.

V gene TRBV10-3 combines with J gene TRBJ2-7; TRBD2 agrees at 13 bases. Germline V gives CDR1 ENHRY, CDR2 SYGVKD. The length of the CDR3 is 14 residues. J gave up 4 bases and V 4 bases, and 1 base lay outside the gene matches. CDR3 nucleotides: TGTGCCATCAGTGGGACTAGCGGGAGTTACGAGCAGTACTTC. This sequence encodes CAISGTSGSYEQYF.

The chain carries TRBV10-1 and TRBJ2-2; possible D gene TRBD1, 8 bases. Trimming left V 3 bases short and J 5 bases short, with 16 bases between. The germline CDR1 and CDR2 sequences are WNHNN and SYGVQD (reference sequence). The CDR3 extends over 16 amino acids. The DNA of the CDR3 is TGCGCCAGCAGTGACGGACAGGGAGGGGTTACCGGGGAGCTGTTTTTT. It translates to CASSDGQGGVTGELFF.

The rearrangement joins TRBV30 to TRBJ2-1; D gene unclear. This CDR3 comprises 13 residues. V lost 4 bases to trimming and J lost 4 bases, with 11 bases between them. Germline lookup yields CDR1 GTSNPN and CDR2 SVGIG (reference sequence). The CDR3 nucleotides read TGTGCCTGGAATCTCGACGGGTACAATGAGCAGTTCTTC. Encoded protein: CAWNLDGYNEQFF.

This rearrangement joins TRBV25-1 to TRBJ1-1, with unresolved D. In germline, CDR1 is MGHDK, CDR2 SYGVNS. The CDR3 sequence is 12 residues long. The germline V and J ends were trimmed by 6 bases and 1 base, with 6 bases remaining between them. The chain's CDR3 is CASRQSNTEAFF. The CDR3 DNA sequence: TGTGCCAGCAGACAGTCGAACACTGAAGCTTTCTTT.

The V gene is TRBV10-2, the J gene TRBJ2-7; 7 bases agree with TRBD1. CDR1 is WSHSY, CDR2 SAAADI, per germline. The CDR3 totals 15 residues. The trim removed 6 bases at V and 2 bases at J, leaving 10 bases unmatched. The CDR3 reads CASRDDRVNPYEQYF. The DNA of the CDR3 is TGCGCCAGCAGGGACGACAGGGTAAATCCCTACGAGCAGTACTTC.